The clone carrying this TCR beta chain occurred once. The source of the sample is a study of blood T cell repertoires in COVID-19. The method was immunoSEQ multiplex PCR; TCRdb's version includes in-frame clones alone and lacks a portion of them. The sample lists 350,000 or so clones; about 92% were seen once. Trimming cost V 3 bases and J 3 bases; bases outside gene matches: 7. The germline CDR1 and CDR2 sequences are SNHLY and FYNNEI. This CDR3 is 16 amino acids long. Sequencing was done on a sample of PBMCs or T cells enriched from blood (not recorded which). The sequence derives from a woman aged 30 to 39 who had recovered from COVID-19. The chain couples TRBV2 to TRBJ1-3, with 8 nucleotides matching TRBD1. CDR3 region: CASSEQQDRGGNTIYF. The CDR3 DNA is TGTGCCAGCAGTGAGCAACAAGACAGGGGTGGAAACACCATATATTTT.